What follows is one T cell receptor (beta chain) and its context. As yet, its antigen is unknown. Trimming cost V 4 bases and J 6 bases; bases outside gene matches: 7. This CDR3 is built from 15 residues. Germline CDR1 is SGHAT and CDR2 is FQDESV (reference sequence). These data originate in a study of post-analysis software for immune sequencing data. Findings and caveats of the study: In patients, TRBV5-6, TRBV5-1 and TRBV20-1 belonged to five or six TRBV segments found more frequently than in controls.

cDNA libraries for TCR beta contained unique molecular identifiers. Input amounts of about 0.85 to 11 million T cells were used. These gave 500,000 or so cDNA molecules, so each molecule approximated one T cell. In TCRdb, the PCR reads were re-called with MiXCR into one record per CDR3 protein. This sample carries 350,000 to 500,000 distinct CDR3 sequences, about 39% of them seen once, and the ten largest clones take 6% to 9%. The TCR was taken from a girl aged 2-9 years with multiple sclerosis. This chain connects TRBV11-1 to TRBJ2-1; 9 nucleotides match TRBD1. Sequenced input: blood. In nucleotides, the CDR3 is TGTGCCAGCAGCTGGGGCGGACAGGGGCCCAATGAGCAGTTCTTC. Translation gives CASSWGGQGPNEQFF.